The clone carrying this T cell receptor (beta chain) has a handful of counts. The antigen remains undetermined. This entry is derived from a study of T-cell reconstitution after alpha-beta-depleted transplantation in children. Broader study findings: It was newly produced T cells that mostly accounted for T-cell counts and diversity one year after transplant. Several hundred rapidly expanded clones from non-depleted graft cells reportedly supplied alpha-beta T cells about two months post-transplant. Surviving thymic progenitors and recipient T cells were the source of high TCRbeta diversity at day 60 in some patients.

Germline CDR1 reads DFQATT; CDR2 reads SNEGSKA (reference sequence). There are 15 residues in the CDR3. V lost 4 bases and J 1 base, leaving 16 bases between the germline ends. Preparing the TCRbeta library involved the use of unique molecular identifiers. One entry per CDR3 protein, called by TCRdb with MiXCR from the PCR reads. Among roughly 670,000 distinct CDR3 sequences listed, over 10% were seen once. Sequenced material: PBMCs, taken before TCRalphabeta/CD19-depleted stem cell transplant. V and J are TRBV20-1 and TRBJ1-1; D ambiguous. The receptor comes from a girl aged 2 to 10 with congenital amegakaryocytic thrombocytopenia, due to receive a stem cell transplant. CDR3 nucleotides: TGCAGTGCTACCCCCAGCAAGCCCGGGAACACTGAAGCTTTCTTT. Protein sequence: CSATPSKPGNTEAFF.